This T cell receptor beta chain appears in the sequencing data of a study of cytomegalovirus exposure and HLA in healthy donors. Study observations and caveats: The authors later found TCR association rates varying by HLA locus, with DRB1 most and HLA-C fewest. The presence/absence work took it that sequencing depth was about the same across donors.

Unrecorded immune exposure was likely among donors, who were nominally healthy when sampled. The PCR employed 60 Vbeta primers together with 13 Jbeta primers. In the authors' methods: An analysis performed later counted about 80 million unique TCR beta chains (roughly 10 million of them shared). Some clones are missing from TCRdb's copy, which holds only in-frame ones; the method was immunoSEQ multiplex PCR. V and J calls plus clone size are reproduced from that table; the DNA served to infer D and trimming. This sample has around 250,000 clones, with 80% to 95% found just once. The CDR3 is 14 amino acids. The germline V and J ends were trimmed by 6 bases and 9 bases, with 20 bases remaining between them. Germline V CDR1 and CDR2: MDHEN, SYDVKM. Concerning this clone: Its target is not known.

The chain recombines TRBV28 with TRBJ2-5; perhaps TRBD1 as D (7 bases). The TCR sequence derives from a girl aged 2 to 9 in good health and CMV-seronegative. Input material: PBMCs. The CDR3 nucleotides read TGTGCCAGCAGGGAGCTTACCCCAGGGGGGTCCCAGTACTTC. Its protein is CASRELTPGGSQYF.